This T cell receptor (beta chain) was captured by sequencing in a study of cytomegalovirus exposure and HLA in healthy donors. Turning to the study itself: Genotyping of 400 or so donors showed that about 84% belonged to the Caucasian-associated ancestry cluster. Findings and caveats of the study: Reportedly, TCR beta sequences accurately predicted HLA-A and HLA-B alleles in most subjects.

The PCR had 60 Vbeta and 13 Jbeta primers. Repertoires were generated with immunoSEQ multiplex PCR, while TCRdb's copy carries only in-frame clones and drops some. In all, the sample yields 65,000 to 85,000 clones. CDR1 LGHNA and CDR2 YNFKEQ come from the germline V gene. V shed 1 base and J 5 bases; nucleotides not matched to a gene: 5. The CDR3 is 17 residues long. As concerns this clone: The antigen remains unidentified.

The chain has TRBV4-2 and TRBJ2-1; 13 bases are shared with TRBD2. Sequenced material: PBMCs. The sequence came from a female donor in good health and CMV-seropositive. In DNA, the CDR3 is TGTGCCAGCAGCCAAGGTCACACTAGCGGGGGGGACAATGAGCAGTTCTTC. This encodes CASSQGHTSGGDNEQFF.